The 23 T cell receptor beta chains below come from one sample, sequenced in a study of CD8 T cells in Susac syndrome. Random-hexamer reverse transcription was applied to roughly 0.45 to 1 ug RNA. TCRdb redid the calling of the immunoSEQ multiplex PCR reads with MiXCR, one entry per CDR3 protein. The sample carries about 130,000 distinct CDR3 sequences, around 94% recorded once. What was sequenced was CD4+ T cells from PBMCs. These receptors originate from a human donor with multiple sclerosis.

The V gene is TRBV19, the J gene TRBJ1-1; D gene uncertain. The CDR3 is 13 amino acids. The ends were cut back, 8 bases at V and 1 base at J, with 11 bases in the middle. Per the germline V gene, CDR1 is LNHDA and CDR2 is SQIVND (reference sequence). For the CDR3, the DNA is TGTGCCAGTCGGCGGCCCACGAACACTGAAGCTTTCTTT. Protein: CASRRPTNTEAFF.

The CDR3 sequence: CASSSEALRNTEAFF. Written as DNA, the CDR3 is TGCGCCAGCAGTTCCGAAGCCTTAAGGAACACTGAAGCTTTCTTT. The V call is TRBV5-1, the J call TRBJ1-1; D remains unclear. This CDR3 region has 15 residues. The germline V gene has CDR1 SGHRS and CDR2 YFSETQ. V was trimmed by 5 bases and J by 1 base, leaving 15 bases between them. Full variable domain (rest looked up from reference TRBV5-1 and TRBJ1-1): KAGVTQTPRYLIKTRGQQVTLSCSPISGHRSVSWYQQTPGQGLQFLFEYFSETQRNKGNFPGRFSGRQFSNSRSEMNVSTLELGDSALYLCASSSEALRNTEAFFGQGTRLTVV.

This rearrangement joins TRBV30 to TRBJ2-2; 7 nucleotides agree with TRBD1. The CDR3 is 15 residues long. Germline V gene sequence: CDR1 GTSNPN, CDR2 SVGIG (reference sequence). The V gene end was trimmed by 0 bases and the J gene end by 1 base; junction bases not matched to a gene: 2. This chain's CDR3 is CAWSVQGLNTGELFF. The CDR3, as DNA: TGTGCCTGGAGTGTACAGGGGTTGAACACCGGGGAGCTGTTTTTT.

V usage is TRBV7-9 and J usage is TRBJ2-5, with D hard to call. The germline V and J ends were trimmed by 1 base and 2 bases, with 5 bases remaining between them. CDR3 length equals 13 residues. Germline values: CDR1 SEHNR, CDR2 FQNEAQ (reference sequence). The CDR3 loop reads CASSLVAQETQYF. CDR3 nucleotides: TGTGCCAGCAGCTTAGTAGCTCAAGAGACCCAGTACTTC.

V gene TRBV12-3 or TRBV12-4 combines with J gene TRBJ2-7; D may be TRBD1 or TRBD2 (5 bases each). The ends were cut back, 4 bases at V and 5 bases at J, with 9 bases in the middle. This CDR3 is built from 12 residues. This chain's CDR3 is CASSWGSHEQYF. In nucleotides, the CDR3 is TGTGCCAGCAGTTGGGGGTCCCACGAGCAGTACTTC.

This clonotype has only one observation. The V gene is TRBV20-1, the J gene TRBJ1-2; D gene uncertain. Germline CDR1 DFQATT, CDR2 SNEGSKA (reference sequence). The CDR3 extends over 11 amino acids. Deletions cut 3 bases from V and 14 bases from J, with 16 bases between. CDR3 residues: CSASRSEATTF. The DNA of the CDR3 is TGCAGTGCTAGTCGATCGGAGGCTACGACCTTC.

This sequence joins TRBV7-2 and TRBJ2-7, with D unresolved. Looked up from germline, CDR1 is SGHTA and CDR2 is FQGNSA. The V and J ends lost 1 base and 6 bases respectively, with 13 bases between them. The CDR3 length is 14 residues. CDR3 nucleotide sequence: TGTGCCAGCAGCTTAGTTTCGGGCAACGGCGAGCAGTACTTC. It translates to CASSLVSGNGEQYF.

This chain uses TRBV5-6 with TRBJ2-5; maybe TRBD1 (6 bases). The CDR3 has 15 amino acids. The germline gives CDR1 SGHDT, CDR2 YYEEEE. V shed 3 bases and J shed 3 bases, with 15 bases lying between them. The CDR3 DNA sequence: TGTGCCAGCAGCTCGAGCCGGGACACGAAAGAGACCCAGTACTTC. This codes for CASSSSRDTKETQYF.

The chain links TRBV5-1 to TRBJ1-5, with TRBD1 matching 10 bases. Germline CDR1 SGHRS, CDR2 YFSETQ. V gave up 4 bases and J gave up 3 bases; unmatched junction bases: 4. This CDR3 has 15 amino acids. CDR3 protein: CASSEGQGNNQPQHF. CDR3 nucleotide sequence: TGCGCCAGCAGCGAGGGACAGGGGAACAATCAGCCCCAGCATTTT.

The chain carries TRBV7-8 and TRBJ1-5, with 7 bases that match TRBD1. Germline V gives CDR1 SGHVS, CDR2 FQNEAQ. The CDR3 is made up of 15 amino acids. Trimming at V came to 5 bases and at J to 6 bases, leaving 10 bases not matched to a gene. CDR3 bases: TGTGCCAGCAGCCCAGGACAGGCTAGTTTTCAGCCCCAGCATTTT. This translates into CASSPGQASFQPQHF.

This clonotype showed up just once. The chain links TRBV30 to TRBJ2-7; D is perhaps TRBD1 (5 bases). Germline values: CDR1 GTSNPN, CDR2 SVGIG (reference sequence). The ends were cut back, 0 bases at V and 5 bases at J, with 11 bases in the middle. The CDR3 totals 13 residues. The CDR3 sequence is CAWSVQGFDEQYF. CDR3 nucleotides: TGTGCCTGGAGTGTCCAGGGTTTCGACGAGCAGTACTTC.

This chain joins TRBV7-2 and TRBJ2-6, with D uncertain. CDR1 SGHTA and CDR2 FQGNSA come from the germline V gene. CDR3 length equals 15 residues. Between the trimmed V and J ends, which lost 5 bases and 0 bases, there was a span of 8 bases. The CDR3 spells CASSHGYSGANVLTF. CDR3 coding DNA: TGTGCCAGCAGCCACGGGTACTCTGGGGCCAACGTCCTGACTTTC.

The gene calls are TRBV20-1 and TRBJ2-1; TRBD1 or TRBD2 may be the D gene (6 bases each). The V end lost 0 bases, the J end lost 9 bases, and 18 bases lay between the germline ends. The CDR3 totals 15 residues. Germline-derived CDR1 and CDR2 are DFQATT and SNEGSKA (reference sequence). As DNA, the CDR3 is TGCAGTGCTAGAGAGGACAGCGGGCTCGGGGGTGAGCAGTTCTTC. This encodes CSAREDSGLGGEQFF.

The genes are TRBV7-9 and TRBJ2-7; D not resolved. V gave up 4 bases and J gave up 1 base, with 8 bases separating them. The CDR3 has 13 residues. In germline, CDR1 is SEHNR, CDR2 FQNEAQ (reference sequence). Here the CDR3 DNA reads TGTGCCAGCAGCTCCACAGCGTCCTACGAGCAGTACTTC. This translates into CASSSTASYEQYF.

This clonotype was found once. The V gene is TRBV10-3, the J gene TRBJ1-4, with D possibly being TRBD1 (6 bases). Deletions cut 6 bases from V and 6 bases from J, with 14 bases between. This CDR3 comprises 14 residues. Germline CDR1 and CDR2: ENHRY and SYGVKD. This CDR3 reads CAISARGADEKLFF. Written as DNA, the CDR3 is TGTGCCATCAGCGCCCGGGGGGCTGATGAAAAACTGTTTTTT.

The V gene is TRBV4-3, the J gene TRBJ1-2; a weak D match, TRBD1 (6 bases). The CDR3 has 14 residues. V was pared by 1 base and J by 4 bases, with 10 bases between. Germline V lookup: CDR1 LGHNA, CDR2 YSLEER. The CDR3 is CASSQGTAAYGYTF. The CDR3 DNA is TGCGCCAGCAGCCAAGGGACAGCGGCCTATGGCTACACCTTC.

DNA of the CDR3: TGTGCCACCGGCGGGGGGGCCTCGGGCACTGAAGCTTTCTTT. This codes for CATGGGASGTEAFF. The rearrangement uses TRBV6-2 or TRBV6-3 and TRBJ1-1; tentatively, D is TRBD1 (6 bases). Between the trimmed V and J ends, which lost 10 bases and 4 bases, there was a span of 19 bases. Looked up from germline, CDR1 is MNHEY and CDR2 is SVGEGT. The CDR3 is 14 residues long.

The gene calls are TRBV12-3 or TRBV12-4 and TRBJ2-5; TRBD1 matches 8 bases. J was trimmed by 3 bases and V by 5 bases; bases with no gene match: 8. The CDR3 is 15 residues long. The CDR3 sequence: CASSPPGTGKETQYF. CDR3 nucleotides: TGTGCCAGCAGTCCGCCCGGGACAGGAAAAGAGACCCAGTACTTC.

This chain uses TRBV5-1 with TRBJ1-2; perhaps TRBD1 as D (6 bases). Germline lookup yields CDR1 SGHRS and CDR2 YFSETQ. Between the trimmed V and J ends, which lost 1 base and 4 bases, there was a span of 14 bases. The CDR3 consists of 15 residues. The CDR3 spells CASSLSAGAVYGYTF. Here the CDR3 DNA reads TGCGCCAGCAGCTTGTCAGCGGGGGCCGTCTATGGCTACACCTTC.

This clonotype was recorded only once. The chain is built from TRBV12-3 or TRBV12-4 and TRBJ2-5; TRBD1 is a possible D gene (6 bases). The germline V and J ends were trimmed by 7 bases and 2 bases, with 26 bases remaining between them. The CDR3 covers 18 residues. The CDR3 loop reads CASTKGGLWTVNQETQYF. The CDR3 bases are TGTGCCAGCACCAAAGGCGGGCTGTGGACAGTTAATCAAGAGACCCAGTACTTC.

J is TRBJ2-3 and V is TRBV7-8; D gene unclear. V was cut by 8 bases and J by 0 bases, with 12 bases left in between. The CDR3 spans 14 residues. Germline V gene sequence: CDR1 SGHVS, CDR2 FQNEAQ. CDR3 protein: CASRRRWSTDTQYF. In DNA form, the CDR3 reads TGTGCCAGCCGACGCCGGTGGAGCACAGATACGCAGTATTTT.

The sample holds one count of this clonotype. J is TRBJ1-2 and V is TRBV29-1, with no clear D. Germline V gene data show CDR1 as SQVTM and CDR2 as ANQGSEA. The CDR3 totals 12 residues. The V and J ends lost 4 bases and 4 bases respectively, with 10 bases between them. The CDR3 loop is CSVVQPGYGYTF. CDR3 coding DNA: TGCAGCGTTGTCCAGCCGGGCTATGGCTACACCTTC.

V is TRBV29-1 and J is TRBJ1-2; a weak D match, TRBD1 (6 bases). V lost 4 bases to trimming and J lost 6 bases, with 15 bases between them. The CDR3 runs 13 residues. Germline values: CDR1 SQVTM, CDR2 ANQGSEA. The CDR3 here is CSVGDTSRHGYTF. For the CDR3, the DNA is TGCAGCGTTGGGGACACTTCGAGGCATGGCTACACCTTC. Using reference TRBV29-1 and TRBJ1-2 for the parts outside the CDR3, the full variable domain is SAVISQKPSRDICQRGTSLTIQCQVDSQVTMMFWYRQQPGQSLTLIATANQGSEATYESGFVIDKFPISRPNLTFSTLTVSNMSPEDSSIYLCSVGDTSRHGYTFGSGTRLTVV.